Listed below are T cell receptor beta chains from one sample, sequenced in a study of blood T cell repertoires in COVID-19. Profiling relied on immunoSEQ multiplex PCR, and the TCRdb table lists in-frame clones only, not all of them. Of several thousand clones listed, about 90% were seen once; the top ten hold around 17%. The sequencing sample was made of peripheral blood. These receptors were obtained from a human donor in a cohort sampled during active COVID-19. The CDR3 runs from the conserved cysteine through the conserved F or W. D genes are given only for firm matches. For some rows the clone size is stated as once, few or many, or as a class when expanded; others skip it.

d_call j_call cdr3_length v_call clone_size cdr3_aa cdr3_nt
. TRBJ1-2 13 TRBV2 once CASSEWGPDGYTF TGTGCCAGCAGTGAATGGGGGCCAGATGGCTACACCTTC
TRBD1 TRBJ1-2 13 TRBV27 . CASSFDRGNGYTF TGTGCCAGCAGTTTCGACAGGGGGAATGGCTACACCTTC
TRBD2 TRBJ2-3 16 TRBV3-1/TRBV3-2 . CASSHETSGGFDTQYF TGTGCCAGCAGCCACGAGACTAGCGGGGGGTTTGACACGCAGTATTTT
TRBD1 TRBJ1-4 15 TRBV2 once CASSYGQGRSEKLFF TGTGCCAGCAGTTACGGACAGGGACGAAGTGAAAAACTGTTTTTT
TRBD1 TRBJ1-1 17 TRBV5-3 . CARSLIYGDRNNTEAFF TGTGCCAGAAGCTTGATTTATGGGGACAGAAATAACACTGAAGCTTTCTTT
. TRBJ1-4 15 TRBV3-1/TRBV3-2 . CASSQNRVDGQKLFF TGTGCCAGCAGCCAGAACAGGGTCGACGGGCAAAAACTGTTTTTT
. TRBJ2-5 12 TRBV3-1/TRBV3-2 . CASSPYKETQYF TGTGCCAGCAGCCCTTATAAAGAGACCCAGTACTTC
TRBD1 TRBJ1-5 15 TRBV6-5 . CASMRGTGSNQPQHF TGTGCCAGCATGAGGGGGACAGGTAGCAATCAGCCCCAGCATTTT
. TRBJ1-1 15 TRBV5-1 . CASSLGAGYNTEAFF TGCGCCAGCAGCTTGGGGGCAGGGTATAACACTGAAGCTTTCTTT
. TRBJ2-7 19 TRBV6-2/TRBV6-3 . CASSPFGGLRTTRAYEQYF TGTGCCAGCAGTCCATTCGGGGGGCTCCGGACAACAAGGGCCTACGAGCAGTACTTC
. TRBJ1-2 14 TRBV18 . CASSPETGSGGYTF TGTGCCAGCTCACCTGAGACAGGCTCAGGGGGCTACACCTTC
TRBD1 TRBJ2-1 15 TRBV25-1 . CASSGTGSGGNKQFF TGTGCCAGCAGTGGGACAGGGAGTGGCGGGAATAAGCAGTTCTTC
. TRBJ1-1 13 TRBV15 . CATSSTGVGKAFF TGTGCCACCAGCAGCACGGGAGTCGGGAAAGCTTTCTTT
TRBD2 TRBJ2-5 17 TRBV12-5 . CASGPPSGLAGQETQYF TGTGCTAGTGGTCCACCATCGGGACTAGCGGGACAAGAGACCCAGTACTTC
TRBD1 TRBJ2-7 14 TRBV5-1 once CASGNPGQNYEQYF TGCGCCAGCGGCAACCCGGGACAGAACTACGAGCAGTACTTC
TRBD1 TRBJ2-3 13 TRBV24-1 once CATGTGSTDTQYF TGTGCCACCGGGACAGGGAGCACAGATACGCAGTATTTT
TRBD2 TRBJ2-3 16 TRBV13 . CASSRRLAGNTDTQYF TGTGCCAGCAGCCGCCGACTAGCGGGGAACACAGATACGCAGTATTTT
. TRBJ1-6 12 TRBV7-2 . CASSPRNSPLHF TGTGCCAGCAGCCCCCGGAATTCACCCCTCCACTTT
TRBD1 TRBJ1-5 15 TRBV6-5 . CASSLSRGSNQPQHF TGTGCCAGCAGCCTCAGCAGGGGGAGCAATCAGCCCCAGCATTTT
TRBD2 TRBJ2-1 15 TRBV5-1 . CASSHSGGPYNEQFF TGCGCCAGCAGCCATAGCGGGGGGCCGTACAATGAGCAGTTCTTC